The clone carrying this T cell receptor beta chain was seen a few times. This entry is derived from a study of blood T cell repertoires in COVID-19. About the study: Researchers got acute and convalescent COVID-19 samples from the United States, Italy and Spain.

The authors' processing: Reference gene primer amplification in the assay estimated nucleated cell counts. TCRdb's table, derived via immunoSEQ multiplex PCR, lists solely in-frame clones and lacks some. V and J calls and clone size come straight from that table; D and trimming were deduced from the DNA. The data contain under 150,000 clones, 70% to 90% of them singletons. Per the germline V gene, CDR1 is KGHDR and CDR2 is SFDVKD. V was pared by 4 bases and J by 5 bases, with 7 bases of the junction left unmatched. There are 15 residues in the CDR3. The V gene is TRBV24-1, the J gene TRBJ2-7, with 10 bases lining up with TRBD1. Source material: peripheral blood. The source of this sequence is a man aged 40-55 years with acute or convalescent COVID-19. CDR3 in amino acids: CATSDKGQGSDEQYF. CDR3 nucleotide sequence: TGTGCCACCAGTGACAAGGGACAGGGGAGCGACGAGCAGTACTTC.